This T cell receptor (beta chain) was profiled in a study of OX40 agonist ivuxolimab in advanced cancers. At the level of the study: The treatment was a fully human IgG2 OX40 agonist, ivuxolimab. Findings and caveats of the study: Researchers did not establish what antigens the expanded peripheral T cells target.

Measured with immunoSEQ multiplex PCR; TCRdb has only the in-frame clones, and not every one. The sample shows roughly 48,000 clones, roughly 85% of them seen only once. Trimming cost V 3 bases and J 5 bases, with 10 bases left between them. CDR3 length: 14 residues. The V gene's germline CDR1 is MNHNS and CDR2 SASEGT. Of note for this clone: Its specificity is not known.

The rearrangement uses TRBV6-1 and TRBJ1-4, with D unclear. The TCR sequence derives from an adult with an advanced solid tumor such as melanoma, head and neck, liver or kidney cancer. The sample consisted of CD4+ or CD8+ T cells sorted from blood, taken in a trial of the OX40 agonist ivuxolimab. The CDR3 loop is CASSEGGPNEKLFF. CDR3 sequence (DNA): TGTGCCAGCAGTGAGGGCGGCCCCAATGAAAAACTGTTTTTT.